This record concerns one T cell receptor (beta chain) sequence. No antigen is known for it. The read falls 3 residues short of the CDR3 end, and the missing part is taken from the germline J gene. This record belongs to a study of T cells in women clearing cervical HPV infection. Study summary: Donors had HPV16-related CIN3 or worse; 2 had invasive cancer.

Study-level points and caveats: CIN3+ cases had significantly higher TCR repertoire richness than controls, but evenness did not differ.

CDR1 is KGHSH and CDR2 is LQKENI in the germline V gene. The V end was cut by 0 bases, the J end by 7 bases, with 12 bases between. The length of the CDR3 is 14 residues. TCRdb's copy holds only in-frame clones and misses some; the assay was immunoSEQ multiplex PCR. The sample's table shows tens of thousands of clones. The V and J genes are TRBV18 and TRBJ2-5; TRBD1 is a possible D gene (5 bases). This receptor was taken from a woman between 18 and 70 years old with a cervical HPV16 infection that either progressed to CIN3+ or cleared (not recorded which). Material for sequencing was blood buffy coat. The CDR3 loop reads CASSPPGQTRTQYF. CDR3 DNA (partial): TGTGCCAGCTCACCACCGGGGCAGACCAGGACC.